This entry describes one T cell receptor (beta chain). What this receptor recognizes is not known. No per-base quality is available; no much larger clone lies one base away. V gives up 4 bases and J gives up 8 bases, and the segment between their germline ends measures 9 bases. From the germline V gene (reference sequence), CDR1 is PRHDT and CDR2 is FYEKMQ. There are 12 amino acids in the CDR3, from cysteine to phenylalanine inclusive. This entry keeps only the CDR3 DNA: 36 bases, framed from base 1. The immunoSEQ Assay, a bias-controlled multiplex PCR, was used to amplify TCRbeta CDR3 regions from genomic DNA. Per the authors' processing: Nucleated cell counts per sample were estimated from amplification of reference gene primers within the assay. To quantify the absolute abundance of each unique TCRbeta CDR3 rearrangement, sequence reads were collapsed and filtered. Productive Simpson clonality was computed per sample as the square root of Simpson's diversity index over productive rearrangements. The immuneACCESS repertoire file appears here via TCRdb, limited to in-frame rearrangements. These files lack a portion of the clones; in checked studies, under half of the deficit traces to unresolved V genes, and the cause of the others is not known. V, J and clone size derive from that table, while D and trimming were established from the DNA sequence. A total of around 400,000 clones appear in this sample, over 75% of them only once. Clones ranked in the top ten supply about 10% of the sample.

In Seattle, one collaborating source enrolled patients while the infection was active and tracked those patients longitudinally over the course of disease. The collaborating institutions used their own protocols to collect whole blood in K2EDTA tubes. For TCRbeta analysis, collaborators shipped samples as frozen whole blood, isolated PBMCs, or DNA extracted from either of those sample types. This sample was taken from a study of blood T cell repertoires in COVID-19 (dated by TCRdb to the early 2020s). Some background on the complete study: Collaborator samples came from the United States, Italy and Spain and covered acute and convalescent phases of COVID-19. Sample metadata almost always included a de-identified subject ID, COVID-19 status, age in years and sex. Subjects who had been exposed to COVID-19, were actively infected with it, or had recovered from it provided the deeply sampled blood TCRbeta repertoires that made up the dataset. Samples were obtained from the ongoing ImmuneRACE study (first 160 participants) and from about 1,300 subjects provided by 6 global collaborators. The prospective study material was composed of cDNA or gDNA derived from T cells, B-cell-depleted T cells, or PBMCs. A freely available public database, intended as a resource for researchers studying the immune response to SARS-CoV-2, is where the repertoires were released. Where HLA class I and class II types were available, the types were taken from metadata supplied by the sample provider, not from assay-based typing.

Study-level results and caveats: Clinical and demographic metadata were provided uncurated, with the amount varying by source and participant.

The sequenced material came from peripheral blood. The rearrangement joined TRBV13 to TRBJ1-5, with the D gene not clear enough to name. The receptor was isolated from a woman aged 30 to 39 with COVID-19, enrolled during active disease. The CDR3 is CASSSGHKPQHF. The bases read TGTGCCAGCAGCTCCGGTCATAAGCCCCAGCATTTT.